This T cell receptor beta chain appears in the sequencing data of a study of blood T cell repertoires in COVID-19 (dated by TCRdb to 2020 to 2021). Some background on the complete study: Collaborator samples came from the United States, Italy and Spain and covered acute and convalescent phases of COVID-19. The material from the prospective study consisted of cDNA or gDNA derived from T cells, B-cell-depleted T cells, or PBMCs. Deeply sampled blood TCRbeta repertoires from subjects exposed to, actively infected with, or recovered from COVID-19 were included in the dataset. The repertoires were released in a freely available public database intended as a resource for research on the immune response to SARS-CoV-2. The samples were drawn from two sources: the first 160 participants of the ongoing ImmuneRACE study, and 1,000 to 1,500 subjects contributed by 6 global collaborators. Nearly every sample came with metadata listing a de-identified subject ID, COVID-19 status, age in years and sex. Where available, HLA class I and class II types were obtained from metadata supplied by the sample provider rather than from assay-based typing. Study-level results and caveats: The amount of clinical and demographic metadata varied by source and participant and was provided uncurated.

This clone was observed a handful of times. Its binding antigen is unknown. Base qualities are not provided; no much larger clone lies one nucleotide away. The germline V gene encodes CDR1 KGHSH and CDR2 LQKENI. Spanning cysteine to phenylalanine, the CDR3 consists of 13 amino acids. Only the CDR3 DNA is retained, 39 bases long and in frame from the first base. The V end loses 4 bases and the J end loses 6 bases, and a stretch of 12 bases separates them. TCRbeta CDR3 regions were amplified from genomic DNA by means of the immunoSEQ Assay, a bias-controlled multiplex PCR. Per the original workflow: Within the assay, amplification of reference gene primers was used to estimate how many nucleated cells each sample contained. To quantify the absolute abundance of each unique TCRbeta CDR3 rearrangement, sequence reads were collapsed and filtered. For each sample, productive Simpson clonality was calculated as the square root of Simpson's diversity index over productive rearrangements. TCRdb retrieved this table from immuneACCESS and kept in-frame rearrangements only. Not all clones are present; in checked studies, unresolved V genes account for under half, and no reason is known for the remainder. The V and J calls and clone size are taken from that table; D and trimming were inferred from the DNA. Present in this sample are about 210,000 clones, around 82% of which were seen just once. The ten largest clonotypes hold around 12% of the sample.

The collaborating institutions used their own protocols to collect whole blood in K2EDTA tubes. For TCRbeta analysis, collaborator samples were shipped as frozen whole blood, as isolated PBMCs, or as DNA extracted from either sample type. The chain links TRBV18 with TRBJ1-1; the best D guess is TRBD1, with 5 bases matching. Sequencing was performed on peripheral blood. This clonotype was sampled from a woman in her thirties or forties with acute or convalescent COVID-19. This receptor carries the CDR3 CASSQQVTSEAFF. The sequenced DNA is TGTGCCAGCTCACAACAGGTAACCTCTGAAGCTTTCTTT.